The source of this TCR beta chain is a study of T-cell reconstitution after alpha-beta-depleted transplantation in children. Study results and caveats: Some patients' high day-60 TCRbeta diversity was traced to surviving recipient T cells and thymic progenitors.

A remark on this clonotype: Its antigen is unidentified.

The CDR3 is made up of 12 amino acids. Germline CDR1 DFQATT, CDR2 SNEGSKA (reference sequence). V lost 6 bases to trimming and J lost 6 bases; unmatched junction nucleotides: 6. Unique molecular identifiers were used in preparing the TCRbeta library. TCRdb processed the PCR reads anew with MiXCR; each CDR3 protein has one entry. In the table there are just over 950,000 distinct CDR3 sequences, 25% to 35% of which are singletons. This specimen consisted of PBMCs, mostly from graft donor cells, obtained 360 days after TCRalphabeta/CD19-depleted stem cell transplant. This chain joins TRBV20-1 and TRBJ2-7; 9 bases align to TRBD2. The source is a boy in the first two years of life who had a stem cell transplant for SCID, so the T cells may come from the graft donor. CDR3 DNA sequence: TGCAGTGCCCCCAGACTAGCGGCCGAGCAGTACTTC. The encoded protein is CSAPRLAAEQYF.